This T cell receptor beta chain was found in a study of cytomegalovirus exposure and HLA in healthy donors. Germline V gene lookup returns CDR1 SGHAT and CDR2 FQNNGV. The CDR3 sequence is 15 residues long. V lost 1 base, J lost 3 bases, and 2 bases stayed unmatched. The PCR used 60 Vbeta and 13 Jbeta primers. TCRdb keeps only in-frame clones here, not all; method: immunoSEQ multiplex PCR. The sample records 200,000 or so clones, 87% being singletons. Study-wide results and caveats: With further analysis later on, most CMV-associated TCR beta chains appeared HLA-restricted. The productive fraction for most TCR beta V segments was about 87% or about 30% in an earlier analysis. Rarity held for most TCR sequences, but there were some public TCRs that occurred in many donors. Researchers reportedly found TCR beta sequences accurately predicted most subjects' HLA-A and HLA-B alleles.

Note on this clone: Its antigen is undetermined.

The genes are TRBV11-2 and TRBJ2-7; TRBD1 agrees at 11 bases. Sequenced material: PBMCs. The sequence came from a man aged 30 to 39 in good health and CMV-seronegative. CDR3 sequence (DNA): TGTGCCAGCAGCTTAGGGACAGGGGGCATCTACGAGCAGTACTTC. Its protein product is CASSLGTGGIYEQYF.